This is a list of T cell receptor beta chains from one sample in a study of T cell responses to AZD1222 COVID-19 vaccine. Profiled with immunoSEQ multiplex PCR; TCRdb holds only in-frame clones, not every one. The sample has about 88,000 clones, around 92% seen once. The sequencing here drew on peripheral blood, taken on day 0 of AZD1222 vaccination. These receptors all come from an adult in good health. CDR3s include the opening cysteine and the closing phenylalanine or tryptophan. D genes are given only for firm matches. Size is stated for part of the rows, as once, few or many counts, or as a class when the clone is expanded.

TRBJ2-7	TRBV12-3/TRBV12-4	.	.	CAISRGGTYEQYF	TGTGCCATCTCACGAGGAGGGACCTACGAGCAGTACTTC
TRBJ2-5	TRBV19	few	TRBD2	CASSRLAEQETQYF	TGTGCCAGTAGTAGACTAGCGGAACAAGAGACCCAGTACTTC
TRBJ2-1	TRBV9	.	.	CASSVAGVYKDEQFF	TGTGCCAGCAGCGTAGCGGGAGTCTATAAGGATGAGCAGTTCTTC
TRBJ1-1	TRBV18	.	.	CASSPPVGAQGMTEAFF	TGTGCCAGCTCACCACCGGTGGGGGCGCAAGGGATGACTGAAGCTTTCTTT
TRBJ2-7	TRBV10-1	few	TRBD2	CASSEPERETQYF	TGCGCCAGCAGTGAGCCCGAGCGGGAGACGCAGTACTTC
TRBJ1-6	TRBV6-5	.	.	CASLDPVVSPLHF	TGTGCCAGTTTAGACCCGGTCGTTTCACCCCTCCACTTT
TRBJ1-1	TRBV28	.	.	CASSLVQSLVSEAFF	TGTGCCAGCAGTTTGGTACAGAGCTTAGTCAGTGAAGCTTTCTTT
TRBJ2-7	TRBV6-1	.	TRBD2	CASSEASGSSYEQYF	TGTGCCAGCAGTGAAGCTAGCGGGAGCTCCTACGAGCAGTACTTC
TRBJ2-7	TRBV18	.	.	CASSPQGPVGEQYF	TGTGCCAGCTCACCCCAGGGGCCGGTGGGGGAGCAGTACTTC
TRBJ1-3	TRBV5-1	.	TRBD1	CASSAGDRGYGNTIYF	TGCGCCAGCAGCGCCGGGGACAGGGGTTATGGAAACACCATATATTTT
TRBJ2-7	TRBV6-2/TRBV6-3	.	.	CASSSRWGYEQYF	TGTGCCAGCAGTTCACGGTGGGGCTACGAGCAGTACTTC
TRBJ2-7	TRBV29-1	.	TRBD1	CSVAGQGAYEQYF	TGCAGCGTTGCTGGACAGGGCGCCTACGAGCAGTACTTC
TRBJ2-7	TRBV2	.	.	CASSERGVPRAYEQYF	TGTGCCAGCAGTGAACGCGGAGTGCCCCGCGCTTACGAGCAGTACTTC
TRBJ2-3	TRBV5-1	.	.	CASSLDGTWGSTDTQYF	TGCGCCAGCAGCTTGGACGGAACTTGGGGTAGCACAGATACGCAGTATTTT
TRBJ2-5	TRBV29-1	few	.	CSGGVRETQYF	TGCAGCGGGGGGGTCAGGGAGACCCAGTACTTC
TRBJ2-7	TRBV28	.	.	CASSFASYEQYF	TGTGCCAGCAGTTTCGCCTCCTACGAGCAGTACTTC
TRBJ1-1	TRBV28	.	.	CASSWPGGLNTEAFF	TGTGCCAGCAGTTGGCCCGGGGGCTTGAACACTGAAGCTTTCTTT
TRBJ1-2	TRBV5-5	.	TRBD1	CASSPGQGLYGYTF	TGTGCCAGCAGCCCGGGACAGGGGCTCTATGGCTACACCTTC
TRBJ2-3	TRBV7-2	.	.	CASSAEFSSDTQYF	TGTGCCAGCAGCGCTGAATTTAGCTCAGATACGCAGTATTTT
TRBJ2-6	TRBV11-2	.	.	CASSLNLDSGANVLTF	TGTGCCAGCAGCTTAAACCTTGACTCTGGGGCCAACGTCCTGACTTTC
TRBJ2-1	TRBV2	.	.	CASSEAGNNNEQFF	TGTGCCAGCAGTGAAGCGGGGAATAACAATGAGCAGTTCTTC
TRBJ1-1	TRBV5-4	.	.	CASSRDLRNTEAFF	TGTGCCAGCAGCAGGGACCTGCGGAACACTGAAGCTTTCTTT
TRBJ1-3	TRBV29-1	.	TRBD1	CSVSHKGTGYGNTIYF	TGCAGCGTTTCTCATAAGGGGACAGGGTATGGAAACACCATATATTTT
TRBJ2-7	TRBV27	.	TRBD2	CASSLSGTSWYEQYF	TGTGCCAGCAGTTTATCGGGGACTAGCTGGTACGAGCAGTACTTC
TRBJ2-7	TRBV5-1	.	.	CASSVTPGTQYESYEQYF	TGCGCCAGCAGCGTAACCCCCGGGACCCAATACGAGTCCTACGAGCAGTACTTC
TRBJ1-5	TRBV3-1/TRBV3-2	.	.	CASSQDLWGGVSQPQHF	TGTGCCAGCAGCCAAGATCTGTGGGGAGGGGTCAGTCAGCCCCAGCATTTT
TRBJ2-7	TRBV10-1	.	TRBD1	CASSESDGTGSWEQYF	TGCGCCAGCAGTGAGAGTGACGGGACAGGGAGTTGGGAGCAGTACTTC
TRBJ2-1	TRBV7-3	.	TRBD1	CASSPPGTGYNEQFF	TGTGCCAGCAGCCCACCCGGGACAGGCTACAATGAGCAGTTCTTC
TRBJ1-2	TRBV25-1	.	.	CASSESGPETSGYTF	TGTGCCAGCAGTGAATCGGGCCCCGAAACTAGTGGCTACACCTTC
TRBJ1-1	TRBV5-1	few	.	CASSLSSGMTEAFF	TGCGCCAGCAGCTTGTCTAGTGGGATGACTGAAGCTTTCTTT
TRBJ1-4	TRBV11-2	.	TRBD1	CASSRGQVGEKLFF	TGTGCCAGCAGCCGCGGACAGGTGGGGGAAAAACTGTTTTTT
TRBJ2-1	TRBV3-1/TRBV3-2	once	.	CASSRQPSYNEQFF	TGTGCCAGCAGCAGGCAGCCCTCCTACAATGAGCAGTTCTTC
TRBJ2-5	TRBV4-1	.	TRBD2	CASSPAGLPETQYF	TGCGCCAGCAGCCCAGCGGGACTGCCGGAGACCCAGTACTTC
TRBJ2-2	TRBV10-1	.	.	CASSGLNTGELFF	TGCGCCAGCAGCGGACTCAACACCGGGGAGCTGTTTTTT
TRBJ2-2	TRBV4-2	.	TRBD2	CASSHVLLASTGELFF	TGTGCCAGCAGCCACGTCTTACTAGCGAGCACCGGGGAGCTGTTTTTT
TRBJ2-1	TRBV14	.	.	CASSQVAGGYNEQFF	TGTGCCAGCAGCCAAGTTGCCGGCGGATACAATGAGCAGTTCTTC
TRBJ2-7	TRBV5-5	.	TRBD1	CASSGTGGRSYEQYF	TGTGCCAGCAGCGGGACAGGGGGTCGGTCCTACGAGCAGTACTTC
TRBJ2-2	TRBV5-1	.	.	CASSRGQGGFTGELFF	TGCGCCAGCAGCAGAGGACAGGGAGGGTTTACCGGGGAGCTGTTTTTT